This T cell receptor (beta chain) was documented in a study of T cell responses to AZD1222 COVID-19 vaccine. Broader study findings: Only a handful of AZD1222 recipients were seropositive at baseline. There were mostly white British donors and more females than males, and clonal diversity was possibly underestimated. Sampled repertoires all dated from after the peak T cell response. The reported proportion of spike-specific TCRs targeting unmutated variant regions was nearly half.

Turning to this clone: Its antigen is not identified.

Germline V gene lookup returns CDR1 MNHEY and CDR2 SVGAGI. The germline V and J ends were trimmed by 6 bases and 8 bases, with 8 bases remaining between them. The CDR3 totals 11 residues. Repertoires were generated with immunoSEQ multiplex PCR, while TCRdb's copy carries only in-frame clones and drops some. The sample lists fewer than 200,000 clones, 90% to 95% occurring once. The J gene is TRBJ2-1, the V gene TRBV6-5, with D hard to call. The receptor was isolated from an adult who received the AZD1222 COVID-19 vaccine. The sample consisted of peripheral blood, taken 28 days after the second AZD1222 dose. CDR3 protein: CASSTLDEQFF. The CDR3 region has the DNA TGTGCCAGCAGCACCCTTGATGAGCAGTTCTTC.